This T cell receptor (beta chain) originates from a study of blood T cell repertoires in COVID-19 (dated by TCRdb to the early 2020s). Background on the whole study: Collaborator samples came from the United States, Italy and Spain and covered acute and convalescent phases of COVID-19. The prospective study material was composed of cDNA or gDNA derived from T cells, B-cell-depleted T cells, or PBMCs. Deeply sampled blood TCRbeta repertoires from subjects exposed to, actively infected with, or recovered from COVID-19 were included in the dataset. The repertoires were released in a freely available public database intended as a resource for research on the immune response to SARS-CoV-2. Samples came from the ongoing ImmuneRACE study (first 160 participants) plus 1,254 subjects from 6 global collaborators. A de-identified subject ID, COVID-19 status, age in years and sex were almost always included in the sample metadata. Where available, HLA class I and class II types were taken from metadata supplied by the sample provider and were not determined by assay-based typing.

The study at large found these results: The amount of clinical and demographic metadata varied by source and participant and was provided uncurated.

The immunoSEQ Assay, a bias-controlled multiplex PCR, was used to amplify TCRbeta CDR3 regions from genomic DNA. Per the authors' processing: Nucleated cell counts per sample were estimated from amplification of reference gene primers within the assay. To quantify the absolute abundance of each unique TCRbeta CDR3 rearrangement, sequence reads were collapsed and filtered. For each sample, productive Simpson clonality was calculated as the square root of Simpson's diversity index across productive rearrangements. Held by TCRdb, this immuneACCESS table contains in-frame sequences only and omits some clones. Under half of the omission traces to an unresolved V gene where checked; the cause of the rest is unknown. Clone size and the V and J calls come from that table; the DNA yielded D and trimming. Recorded for this sample are about 200,000 clones; 80% to 90% of them occurred a single time. 0.75% to 0.9% of the sample goes to the ten largest clones.

The collaborating institutions used their own protocols to collect whole blood in K2EDTA tubes. For TCRbeta analysis, collaborator samples were shipped as frozen whole blood, as isolated PBMCs, or as DNA extracted from either sample type. Remarks on this clone: It lacks a known antigen. No much larger clone is present one base from it, and per-base qualities are unavailable.

The CDR3, cysteine through phenylalanine, is 9 amino acids long. Only the CDR3 DNA stays, 27 bases, in frame from base 1. Sample: peripheral blood. The chain couples TRBV21-1 to TRBJ1-5; the D call of TRBD1 is as the table states it, not checked on the DNA. TRBV21-1 is a recognized pseudogene. This TCR was sampled from a woman aged 70-85 years with acute or convalescent COVID-19. In nucleotide form, the sequence is TGTGCCAGCAGGGGCACCCAGCATTTT. This encodes CASRGTQHF.